The rows below give T cell receptor beta chains drawn from one sample of a study of shared clonotypes between healthy human individuals. Profiled with immunoSEQ multiplex PCR; TCRdb holds only in-frame clones, not every one. The sample contains about 2.1 million clones, 85% to 95% of which appear only once. The sample taken for sequencing was naive CD8+ T cells from PBMCs. The source of these receptors is a man younger than 30 in good health. Some clones in this sample may be carry-over from other donors' samples. Both conserved end residues are part of each CDR3. A D gene is named only where the DNA matches it firmly. Clone sizes are given selectively: once, few, many, or a class where the clone is expanded.

size,V,J,D,CDR3,DNA
.,TRBV7-9,TRBJ2-3,TRBD2,CASSPYMMTSGTDTDTQYF,TGTGCCAGCAGCCCATATATGATGACTAGCGGGACTGACACAGATACGCAGTATTTT
.,TRBV9,TRBJ2-1,.,CASSRGQYNEQFF,TGTGCCAGCAGCAGGGGTCAGTACAATGAGCAGTTCTTC
.,TRBV9,TRBJ1-1,TRBD1,CASSVDPGGLVNTEAFF,TGTGCCAGCAGCGTAGACCCAGGGGGTCTAGTGAACACTGAAGCTTTCTTT
.,TRBV7-9,TRBJ1-4,.,CASRVMVINEKLFF,TGTGCCAGCAGAGTAATGGTTATTAATGAAAAACTGTTTTTT
.,TRBV30,TRBJ2-2,.,CAWSGVGQGGNGELFF,TGTGCCTGGAGCGGGGTGGGGCAGGGTGGAAACGGGGAGCTGTTTTTT
.,TRBV7-7,TRBJ2-5,.,CASSPGRGHLLETQYF,TGTGCCAGCAGCCCGGGGAGGGGGCATCTCCTAGAGACCCAGTACTTC
.,TRBV7-9,TRBJ1-5,.,CASSLGSTNQPQHF,TGTGCCAGCAGCTTGGGGTCGACCAATCAGCCCCAGCATTTT
.,TRBV29-1,TRBJ2-4,.,CSVLDRGTTKNIQYF,TGCAGCGTTTTAGACCGGGGAACGACCAAAAACATTCAGTACTTC
.,TRBV7-2,TRBJ2-5,TRBD1,CASSLVHRTDRVKETQYF,TGTGCCAGCAGCTTAGTCCACCGCACAGACAGGGTGAAAGAGACCCAGTACTTC
once,TRBV6-5,TRBJ2-5,.,CASSTTEYQETQYF,TGTGCCAGCAGCACGACTGAGTACCAAGAGACCCAGTACTTC
.,TRBV9,TRBJ2-1,.,CASSVGGADEQFF,TGTGCCAGCAGCGTAGGTGGGGCGGATGAGCAGTTCTTC
few,TRBV29-1,TRBJ2-2,TRBD1,CSVAATGVTGELFF,TGCAGCGTCGCCGCGACAGGGGTAACCGGGGAGCTGTTTTTT
.,TRBV4-2,TRBJ2-1,TRBD2,CASSQDAGATIYNEQFF,TGTGCCAGCAGCCAAGATGCGGGAGCCACGATCTACAATGAGCAGTTCTTC
.,TRBV10-2,TRBJ2-7,.,CASSAPRSSYEQYF,TGCGCCAGCAGTGCTCCGAGGAGCTCCTACGAGCAGTACTTC
few,TRBV29-1,TRBJ2-7,.,CSVGAFYEQYF,TGCAGCGTCGGGGCCTTCTACGAGCAGTACTTC
.,TRBV13,TRBJ2-7,TRBD2,CASSSGTSGLYEQYF,TGTGCCAGCAGCTCGGGCACTAGCGGGTTATACGAGCAGTACTTC
.,TRBV13,TRBJ2-7,TRBD1,CASSATGGQYEQYF,TGTGCCAGCAGCGCGACAGGGGGTCAGTACGAGCAGTACTTC
.,TRBV5-6,TRBJ2-3,TRBD2,CASSAAVRRDYGSDTQYF,TGTGCCAGCAGCGCAGCCGTCCGCCGGGACTATGGATCCGATACGCAGTATTTT
once,TRBV5-4,TRBJ2-7,.,CASSLVGSLYEQYF,TGTGCCAGCAGCTTGGTGGGCAGCCTCTACGAGCAGTACTTC
.,TRBV7-9,TRBJ1-5,TRBD1,CASSGGTGNQPQHF,TGTGCCAGCAGCGGGGGGACAGGAAACCAGCCCCAGCATTTT
.,TRBV19,TRBJ1-1,.,CASSIAGTPGVNTEAFF,TGTGCCAGTAGTATAGCCGGGACGCCGGGGGTGAACACTGAAGCTTTCTTT
.,TRBV11-1,TRBJ2-1,.,CASSYEDTYNEQFF,TGTGCCAGCAGCTACGAGGACACCTACAATGAGCAGTTCTTC
.,TRBV7-9,TRBJ2-7,.,CASSLGGGIYEQYF,TGTGCCAGCAGCTTAGGAGGCGGAATCTACGAGCAGTACTTC
.,TRBV7-9,TRBJ1-2,.,CASSLVTGGGTNYGYTF,TGTGCCAGCAGCTTAGTTACGGGAGGAGGTACTAACTATGGCTACACCTTC
.,TRBV28,TRBJ2-7,.,CASSLEEGLVYEQYF,TGTGCCAGCAGTTTGGAAGAAGGGCTAGTCTACGAGCAGTACTTC
.,TRBV9,TRBJ2-5,TRBD2,CASDPSGGGVPETQYF,TGTGCCAGCGATCCTAGCGGTGGAGGGGTCCCAGAGACCCAGTACTTC
.,TRBV6-4,TRBJ2-5,.,CARRQETQYF,TGTGCCAGGAGGCAAGAGACCCAGTACTTC
once,TRBV28,TRBJ2-7,TRBD2,CASSTPHSGSWSYEQYF,TGTGCCAGCAGTACCCCCCATAGCGGGAGTTGGTCCTACGAGCAGTACTTC
once,TRBV5-1,TRBJ2-7,TRBD2,CASRPPGGRSYEQYF,TGCGCCAGCAGACCCCCGGGGGGGCGTAGCTACGAGCAGTACTTC
.,TRBV5-1,TRBJ2-7,.,CASSLAQSGSSEQYF,TGCGCCAGCAGCCTTGCCCAGAGCGGGTCCTCCGAGCAGTACTTC
.,TRBV29-1,TRBJ2-6,.,CSTMGGFSGANVLTF,TGCAGCACGATGGGAGGTTTCTCTGGGGCCAACGTCCTGACTTTC
once,TRBV28,TRBJ2-7,TRBD1,CASSFSAGTGAYEQYF,TGTGCCAGCAGTTTTAGCGCGGGGACAGGGGCCTACGAGCAGTACTTC
.,TRBV13,TRBJ2-7,TRBD2,CASSPRAGGRNYEQYF,TGTGCCAGCAGCCCCAGAGCGGGGGGTCGGAACTACGAGCAGTACTTC
.,TRBV10-3,TRBJ2-1,.,CAISEFSDNEQFF,TGTGCCATCAGTGAGTTCTCGGACAATGAGCAGTTCTTC
.,TRBV28,TRBJ1-1,.,CASSSPRSGDEAFF,TGTGCCAGCAGTTCCCCCCGGTCAGGGGATGAAGCTTTCTTT
.,TRBV2,TRBJ1-1,.,CASTRGVTEAFF,TGTGCCAGCACGAGGGGGGTCACTGAAGCTTTCTTT
once,TRBV27,TRBJ1-2,.,CASSAGGSYGYTF,TGTGCCAGCTCTGCCGGAGGCTCTTATGGCTACACCTTC